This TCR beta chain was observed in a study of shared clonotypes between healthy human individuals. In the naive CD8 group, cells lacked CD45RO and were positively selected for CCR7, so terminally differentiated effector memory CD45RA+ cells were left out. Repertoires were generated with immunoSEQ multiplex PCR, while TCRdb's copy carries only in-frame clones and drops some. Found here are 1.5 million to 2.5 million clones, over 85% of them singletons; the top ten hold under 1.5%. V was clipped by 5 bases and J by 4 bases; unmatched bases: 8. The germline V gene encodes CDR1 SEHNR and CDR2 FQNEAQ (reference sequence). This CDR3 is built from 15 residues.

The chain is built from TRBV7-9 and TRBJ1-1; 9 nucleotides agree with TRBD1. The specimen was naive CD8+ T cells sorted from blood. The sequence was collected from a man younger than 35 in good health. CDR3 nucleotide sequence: TGTGCCAGCAGCCGAGTCGGGACAGGGACCACTGAAGCTTTCTTT. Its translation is CASSRVGTGTTEAFF. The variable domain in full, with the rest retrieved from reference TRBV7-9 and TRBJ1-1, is DTGVSQNPRHKITKRGQNVTFRCDPISEHNRLYWYRQTLGQGPEFLTYFQNEAQLEKSRLLSDRFSAERPKGSFSTLEIQRTEQGDSAMYLCASSRVGTGTTEAFFGQGTRLTVV.